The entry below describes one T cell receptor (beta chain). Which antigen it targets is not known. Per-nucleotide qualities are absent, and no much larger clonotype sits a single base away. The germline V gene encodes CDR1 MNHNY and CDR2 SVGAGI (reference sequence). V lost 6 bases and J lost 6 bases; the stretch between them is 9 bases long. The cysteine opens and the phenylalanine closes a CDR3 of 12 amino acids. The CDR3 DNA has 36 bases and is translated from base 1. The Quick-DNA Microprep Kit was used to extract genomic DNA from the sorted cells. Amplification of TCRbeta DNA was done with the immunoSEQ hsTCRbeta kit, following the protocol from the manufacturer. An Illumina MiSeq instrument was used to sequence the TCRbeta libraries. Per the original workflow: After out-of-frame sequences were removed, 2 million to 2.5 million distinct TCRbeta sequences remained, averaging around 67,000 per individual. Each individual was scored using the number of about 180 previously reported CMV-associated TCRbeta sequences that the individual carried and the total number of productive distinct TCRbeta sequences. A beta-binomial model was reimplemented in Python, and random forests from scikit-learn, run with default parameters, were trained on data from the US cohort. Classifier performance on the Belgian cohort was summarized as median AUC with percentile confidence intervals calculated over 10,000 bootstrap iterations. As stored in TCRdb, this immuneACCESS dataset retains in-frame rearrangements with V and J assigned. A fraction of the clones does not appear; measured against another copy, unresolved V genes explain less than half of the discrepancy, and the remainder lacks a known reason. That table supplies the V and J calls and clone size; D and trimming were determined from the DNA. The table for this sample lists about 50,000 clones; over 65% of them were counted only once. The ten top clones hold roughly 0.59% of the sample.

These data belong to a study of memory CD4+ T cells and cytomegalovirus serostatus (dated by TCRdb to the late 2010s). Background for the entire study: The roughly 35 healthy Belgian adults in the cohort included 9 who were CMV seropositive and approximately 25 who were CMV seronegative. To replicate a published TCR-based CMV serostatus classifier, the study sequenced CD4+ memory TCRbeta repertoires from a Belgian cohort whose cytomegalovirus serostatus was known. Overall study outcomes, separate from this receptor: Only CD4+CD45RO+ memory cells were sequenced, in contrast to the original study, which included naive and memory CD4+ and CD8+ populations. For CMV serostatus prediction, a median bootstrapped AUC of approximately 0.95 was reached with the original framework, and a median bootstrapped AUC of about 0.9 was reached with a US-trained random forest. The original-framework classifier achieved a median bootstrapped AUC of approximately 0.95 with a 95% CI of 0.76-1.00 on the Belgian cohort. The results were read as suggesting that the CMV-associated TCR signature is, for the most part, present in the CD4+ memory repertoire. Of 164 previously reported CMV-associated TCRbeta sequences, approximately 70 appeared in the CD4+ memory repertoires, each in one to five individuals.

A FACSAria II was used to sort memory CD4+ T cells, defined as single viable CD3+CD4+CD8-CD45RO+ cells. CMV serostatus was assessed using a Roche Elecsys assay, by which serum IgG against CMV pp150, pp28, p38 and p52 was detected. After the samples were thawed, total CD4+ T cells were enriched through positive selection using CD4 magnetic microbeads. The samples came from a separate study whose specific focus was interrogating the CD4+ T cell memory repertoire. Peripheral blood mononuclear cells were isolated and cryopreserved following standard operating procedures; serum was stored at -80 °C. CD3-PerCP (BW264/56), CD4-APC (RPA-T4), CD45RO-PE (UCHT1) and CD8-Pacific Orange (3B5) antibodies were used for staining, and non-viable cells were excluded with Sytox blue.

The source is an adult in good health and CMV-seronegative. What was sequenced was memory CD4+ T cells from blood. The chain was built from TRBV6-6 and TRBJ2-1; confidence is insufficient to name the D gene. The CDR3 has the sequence CASSLQRNEQFF. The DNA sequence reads TGTGCCAGCAGCCTCCAGCGCAATGAGCAGTTCTTC.